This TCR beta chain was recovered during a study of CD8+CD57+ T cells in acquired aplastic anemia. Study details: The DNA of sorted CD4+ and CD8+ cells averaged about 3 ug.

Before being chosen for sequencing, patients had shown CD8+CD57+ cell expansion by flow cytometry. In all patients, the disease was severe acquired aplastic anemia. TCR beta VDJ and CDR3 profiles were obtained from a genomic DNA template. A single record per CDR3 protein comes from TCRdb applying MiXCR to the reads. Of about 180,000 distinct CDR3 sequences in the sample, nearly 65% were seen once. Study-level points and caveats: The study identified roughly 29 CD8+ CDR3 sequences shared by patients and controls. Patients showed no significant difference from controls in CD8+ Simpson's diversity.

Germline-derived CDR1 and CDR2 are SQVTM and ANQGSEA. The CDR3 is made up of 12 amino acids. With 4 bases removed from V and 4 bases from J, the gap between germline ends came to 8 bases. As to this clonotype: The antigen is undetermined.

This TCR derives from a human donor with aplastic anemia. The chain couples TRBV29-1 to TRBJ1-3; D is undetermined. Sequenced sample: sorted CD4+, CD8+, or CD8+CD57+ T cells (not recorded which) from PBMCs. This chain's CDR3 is CSVVVPGNTIYF. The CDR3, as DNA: TGCAGCGTTGTAGTGCCCGGAAACACCATATATTTT.